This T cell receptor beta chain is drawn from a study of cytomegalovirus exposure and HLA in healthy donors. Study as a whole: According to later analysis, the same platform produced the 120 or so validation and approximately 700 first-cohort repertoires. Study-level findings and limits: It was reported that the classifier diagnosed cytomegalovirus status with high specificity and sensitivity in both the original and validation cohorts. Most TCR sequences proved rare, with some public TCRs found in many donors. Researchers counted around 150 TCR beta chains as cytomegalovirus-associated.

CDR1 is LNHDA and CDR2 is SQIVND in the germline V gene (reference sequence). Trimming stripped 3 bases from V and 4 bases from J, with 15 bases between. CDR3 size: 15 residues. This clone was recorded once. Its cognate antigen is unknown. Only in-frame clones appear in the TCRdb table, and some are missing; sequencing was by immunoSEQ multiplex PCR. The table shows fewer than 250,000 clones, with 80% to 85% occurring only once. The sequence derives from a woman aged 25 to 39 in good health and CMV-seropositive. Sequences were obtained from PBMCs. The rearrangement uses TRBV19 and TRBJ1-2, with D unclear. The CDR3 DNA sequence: TGTGCCAGTAGTATTCGGGGTTCGGGCCCCTATGGCTACACCTTC. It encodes CASSIRGSGPYGYTF.